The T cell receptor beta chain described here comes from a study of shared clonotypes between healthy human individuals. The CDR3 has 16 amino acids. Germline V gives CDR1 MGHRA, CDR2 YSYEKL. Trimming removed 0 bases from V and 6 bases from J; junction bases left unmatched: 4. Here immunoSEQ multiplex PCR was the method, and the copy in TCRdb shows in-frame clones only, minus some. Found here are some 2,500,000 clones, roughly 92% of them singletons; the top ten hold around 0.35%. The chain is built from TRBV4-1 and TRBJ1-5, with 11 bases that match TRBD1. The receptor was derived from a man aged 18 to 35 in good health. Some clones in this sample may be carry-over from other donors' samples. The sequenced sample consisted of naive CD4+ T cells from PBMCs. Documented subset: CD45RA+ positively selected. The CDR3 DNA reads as TGCGCCAGCAGCCAAGATTGGACAGGGGGCAGTCAGCCCCAGCATTTT. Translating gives CASSQDWTGGSQPQHF.